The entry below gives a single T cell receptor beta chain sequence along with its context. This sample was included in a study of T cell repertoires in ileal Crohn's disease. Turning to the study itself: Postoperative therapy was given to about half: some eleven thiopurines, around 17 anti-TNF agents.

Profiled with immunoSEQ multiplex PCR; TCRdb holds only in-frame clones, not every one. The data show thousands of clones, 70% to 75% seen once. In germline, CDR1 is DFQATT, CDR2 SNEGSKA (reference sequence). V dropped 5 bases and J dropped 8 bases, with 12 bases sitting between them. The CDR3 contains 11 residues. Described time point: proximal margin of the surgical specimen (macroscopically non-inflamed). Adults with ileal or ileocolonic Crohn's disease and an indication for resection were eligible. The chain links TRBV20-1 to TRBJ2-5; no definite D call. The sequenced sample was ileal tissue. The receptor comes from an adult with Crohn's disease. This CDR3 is CSASPLGTQYF. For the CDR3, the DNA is TGCAGTGCTTCCCCTCTGGGCACCCAGTACTTC.